The rows below give T cell receptor beta chains drawn from one sample of a study of T cell responses to AZD1222 COVID-19 vaccine. The table came from immunoSEQ multiplex PCR; TCRdb's copy has only in-frame clones and leaves some out. The repertoire holds 57,000 or so clones, with about three quarters as singletons. The specimen comprised peripheral blood, sampled 28 days after the second AZD1222 dose. All receptors come from an adult who received the AZD1222 COVID-19 vaccine. CDR3s include the opening cysteine and the closing phenylalanine or tryptophan. Each record gives: J gene, V gene, CDR3 protein.

TRBJ2-5,TRBV5-1,CASSLTGNQETQYF
TRBJ2-1,TRBV6-5,CASSYWTSGDNNEQFF
TRBJ1-4,TRBV7-2,CASSYGQYATNEKLFF
TRBJ2-5,TRBV27,CASLGAGETQYF
TRBJ1-6,TRBV11-2,CASSLGGVGNSPLHF
TRBJ2-7,TRBV6-5,CASSYDLEQYF
TRBJ2-7,TRBV5-4,CASSSPDSYEQYF
TRBJ2-3,TRBV10-3,CAISDAWGGHDTQYF
TRBJ1-4,TRBV6-1,CASSEDPYEKLFF
TRBJ1-2,TRBV12-3/TRBV12-4,CASSVDRGRGYTF
TRBJ2-7,TRBV4-1,CASSQATGTSEQYF
TRBJ1-2,TRBV11-3,CARGARDRGIYGYTF
TRBJ2-3,TRBV4-3,CASSQEVTSGGGDTQYF
TRBJ1-2,TRBV5-1,CASSLAGTGDGYTF
TRBJ1-5,TRBV19,CASSTNARGGQPQHF
TRBJ2-3,TRBV19,CASRAGNSRDTQYF
TRBJ2-1,TRBV6-1,CASSEENALYNEQFF
TRBJ2-2,TRBV5-6,CASSLDRGTGAVGELFF
TRBJ1-5,TRBV24-1,CATSGQPGNQPQHF
TRBJ1-6,TRBV3-1/TRBV3-2,CASSQGRRNSPLHF
TRBJ2-7,TRBV20-1,CSAPDEYEQYF
TRBJ2-1,TRBV18,CASSTGRGDNEQFF
TRBJ1-2,TRBV18,CASSPSTGEVIGYTF
TRBJ2-2,TRBV7-4,CAGPPGRSSGELFF
TRBJ2-3,TRBV5-3,CARSLAPGGATDTQYF
TRBJ2-1,TRBV11-3,CASSLGPGGNNEQFF
TRBJ1-1,TRBV10-3,CAISAGQMNTEAFF
TRBJ2-7,TRBV2,CASSVPATDEQYF
TRBJ2-1,TRBV5-1,CASRSELSYNEQFF
TRBJ2-1,TRBV10-1,CACPLADDEQFF
TRBJ1-2,TRBV27,CASSPAGGGHRGYTF
TRBJ1-5,TRBV6-5,CASRVSYSNQPQHF
TRBJ2-3,TRBV18,CASSPGQGSDTQYF
TRBJ1-1,TRBV9,CASSVVGTGKGVAFF
TRBJ2-7,TRBV6-5,CASSYAAIYEQYF
TRBJ1-3,TRBV5-5,CASSLGPGSGNTIYF
TRBJ2-3,TRBV5-6,CASSLAWTGMTDTQYF
TRBJ1-3,TRBV2,CASSSTGGLGSGNTIYF
TRBJ1-3,TRBV11-2,CASSSGTGNTIYF
TRBJ1-5,TRBV6-1,CASSEDSGPGNQPQHF
TRBJ1-5,TRBV28,CASSLGGLGQPQHF
TRBJ1-4,TRBV6-5,CASSRETGGREKLFF
TRBJ2-1,TRBV18,CASSPPGGSYNEQFF
TRBJ2-5,TRBV11-3,CASSTLLGGPETQYF
TRBJ2-1,TRBV11-2,CASSFGAGKFF
TRBJ2-7,TRBV13,CASSGTANEQYF
TRBJ2-3,TRBV11-2,CASNTGGTDTQYF
TRBJ2-3,TRBV30,CAWSAGLSTDTQYF
TRBJ2-3,TRBV2,CASSRGQPADTQYF
TRBJ1-1,TRBV4-1,CASSQDEDPNTEAFF
TRBJ2-3,TRBV24-1,CATSDFGGVSADTQYF
TRBJ1-1,TRBV5-1,CASSAKGAVAFF
TRBJ1-6,TRBV7-2,CASSQGGVSPLHF
TRBJ2-7,TRBV18,CASSPSHFVTGGYEQYF
TRBJ2-3,TRBV2,CASSGTRLASDTQYF
TRBJ2-6,TRBV29-1,CSVADSGANVLTF
TRBJ2-5,TRBV3-1/TRBV3-2,CASSQWPAAEEKETQYF
TRBJ2-5,TRBV30,CAWMRGRQETQYF
TRBJ2-1,TRBV11-3,CASSLRGVPAYNEQFF